This T cell receptor (beta chain) derives from a study of cytomegalovirus exposure and HLA in healthy donors. Amplification used 60 Vbeta primers and 13 Jbeta primers. Only in-frame clones appear in the TCRdb table, and some are missing; sequencing was by immunoSEQ multiplex PCR. The sample has around 93,000 clones, under 90% seen once; the top ten hold 3% to 4%. The sequence was collected from a middle-aged man in good health and CMV-seronegative. Sequencing input: PBMCs.

In DNA form, the CDR3 reads TGTGCCAGCAGCTTAGCCGGACAGGGGACAGATACGCAGTATTTT. Protein product: CASSLAGQGTDTQYF. The chain has TRBV7-2 and TRBJ2-3; 9 bases match TRBD1. V gave up 0 bases and J gave up 3 bases; unmatched junction bases: 1. CDR3 length equals 15 residues. Germline V CDR1 and CDR2: SGHTA, FQGNSA.